Listed below are T cell receptor beta chains from one sample, sequenced in a study of cytomegalovirus exposure and HLA in healthy donors. Measured with immunoSEQ multiplex PCR; TCRdb has only the in-frame clones, and not every one. The sample consists of about 140,000 clones, about four fifths of them appearing once. The sequenced sample was PBMCs. Every receptor here comes from a male donor in good health and CMV-seronegative. CDR3s include the opening cysteine and the closing phenylalanine or tryptophan. Each record gives: clone size, V gene, J gene, D gene, CDR3 DNA, CDR3 protein. A D gene is named only where the DNA matches it firmly. The size entry is marked missing in some rows and otherwise reads once, few, many or a size class.

>NA|TRBV5-1|TRBJ2-1|NA
TGCGCCAGCAGCTTGGGGTGGGGGGACTACAATGAGCAGTTCTTC
CASSLGWGDYNEQFF
>NA|TRBV7-6|TRBJ2-7|NA
TGTGCCAGCAGCTCCACTTCGGACGAGCAGTACTTC
CASSSTSDEQYF
>NA|TRBV14|TRBJ2-5|NA
TGTGCCAGCAGCCAAGTACGGACAACCCAGTACTTC
CASSQVRTTQYF
>NA|TRBV19|TRBJ2-2|NA
TGTGCCAGTAGTCCCTGGACAGGGAGGGGTACCGGGGAGCTGTTTTTT
CASSPWTGRGTGELFF
>NA|TRBV27|TRBJ1-5|NA
TGTGCCAGCAGTTTAGGAGGGTCGCAGCCCCAGCATTTT
CASSLGGSQPQHF
>once|TRBV27|TRBJ1-2|NA
TGTGCCAGCAGTTTCACGGGACTTACGAGGCGGGGCTACACCTTC
CASSFTGLTRRGYTF
>once|TRBV11-3|TRBJ1-1|NA
TGTGCCAGCAGCTACCCAAAGACAGGAACGACTGAAGCTTTCTTT
CASSYPKTGTTEAFF
>NA|TRBV4-1|TRBJ2-7|NA
TGCGCCAGCAGCCAAGTTCTGAGCGGCTCTTCCTACGAGCAGTACTTC
CASSQVLSGSSYEQYF
>NA|TRBV7-8|TRBJ1-1|TRBD1
TGTGCCAGCAGCTCTCCGGGACAGATTTGGGAAGCTTTCTTT
CASSSPGQIWEAFF
>NA|TRBV19|TRBJ2-5|NA
TGTGCCAGTAGTAGCACAGGCCAAGAGACCCAGTACTTC
CASSSTGQETQYF
>NA|TRBV13|TRBJ1-6|NA
TGTGCCAGCAGCTTAGCGGGGGAGTATTCACCCCTCCACTTT
CASSLAGEYSPLHF
>NA|TRBV5-1|TRBJ2-3|NA
TGCGCCAGCAGCGTATCGGGACATAACACAGATACGCAGTATTTT
CASSVSGHNTDTQYF
>NA|TRBV11-3|TRBJ2-2|NA
TGTGCCAGCAGCTTAGGCCCGGGGTCCACCGGGGAGCTGTTTTTT
CASSLGPGSTGELFF
>NA|TRBV10-3|TRBJ2-5|NA
TGTGCCATCAGTGAGGCGGACAGTTTAAGGGAGACCCAGTACTTC
CAISEADSLRETQYF
>NA|TRBV5-5|TRBJ1-1|NA
TGTGCCAGCAGCATACCCCGACGAGAGGAGATTGAAGCTTTCTTT
CASSIPRREEIEAFF
>NA|TRBV9|TRBJ2-1|NA
TGTGCCAGCAGCGCCGGGGGTAGCTCCTACAATGAGCAGTTCTTC
CASSAGGSSYNEQFF
>NA|TRBV5-1|TRBJ2-5|TRBD1
TGCGCCAGCAGCTTGGGGGCAGGGGGAAAAGAGACCCAGTACTTC
CASSLGAGGKETQYF
>NA|TRBV19|TRBJ1-4|NA
TGTGCCAGTAGTATAAGTCCGGTTACTAATGAAAAACTGTTTTTT
CASSISPVTNEKLFF
>once|TRBV19|TRBJ1-4|NA
TGTGCCAGTACAGGGGAACAGGGCTGGGATGAAAAACTGTTTTTT
CASTGEQGWDEKLFF
>NA|TRBV28|TRBJ1-3|TRBD1
TGTGCCAGCAGCGCCAGGGGACAGGGGGGGACCCATTCCTGGAACACCATATATTTT
CASSARGQGGTHSWNTIYF
>NA|TRBV5-1|TRBJ2-3|TRBD1
TGCGCCAGCAGCGTCGCCGGGACAGGGGAAGATACGCAGTATTTT
CASSVAGTGEDTQYF
>NA|TRBV4-3|TRBJ2-3|TRBD2
TGCGCCAGCAGCCAAGACGCGGGGGGCCCTAGCACAGATACGCAGTATTTT
CASSQDAGGPSTDTQYF
>NA|TRBV9|TRBJ2-5|TRBD1
TGTGCCAGCAGCGTGGGACAGGGTAAAGAGACCCAGTACTTC
CASSVGQGKETQYF
>NA|TRBV7-9|TRBJ2-7|TRBD1
TGTGCCAGCAGACCCATCTGGGACAGGGGTAGCGACGAGCAGTACTTC
CASRPIWDRGSDEQYF
>NA|TRBV5-4|TRBJ1-5|NA
TGTGCCAGCAGCCTAGGACAGCATCAGCCCCAGCATTTT
CASSLGQHQPQHF
>NA|TRBV19|TRBJ1-1|NA
TGTGCCAGTAGTATAGACAGGGACACTGAAGCTTTCTTT
CASSIDRDTEAFF
>NA|TRBV9|TRBJ1-5|NA
TGTGCCAGCAGCAGGGGTGAAGGACAGCCCCAGCATTTT
CASSRGEGQPQHF
>NA|TRBV11-3|TRBJ1-1|TRBD1
TGTGCCAGCAGCTCCAGACAGGGGGCGTTGAACACTGAAGCTTTCTTT
CASSSRQGALNTEAFF
>NA|TRBV27|TRBJ1-2|NA
TGTGCCAGCAGGGGGGCGAGTGGCTACACCTTC
CASRGASGYTF
>NA|TRBV7-9|TRBJ1-3|TRBD1
TGTGCCAGCAGTCCTCTGGCAGGGGGCGGAAACACCATATATTTT
CASSPLAGGGNTIYF
>NA|TRBV7-3|TRBJ2-7|TRBD1
TGTGCCAGCAGCCTCAACAGGGGAAGCTCCGAGCAGTACTTC
CASSLNRGSSEQYF
>NA|TRBV7-6|TRBJ1-2|TRBD1
TGTGCCAGCAGCCCGACAGGGGTCTATGGCTACACCTTC
CASSPTGVYGYTF
>NA|TRBV18|TRBJ2-3|NA
TGTGCCAGCTCCCGCTCGAGTGATTTCATTGATACGCAGTATTTT
CASSRSSDFIDTQYF
>NA|TRBV11-2|TRBJ1-2|TRBD1
TGTGCCAGCAGCGACGAGACATTACAGGGGCTATTCTATGGCTACACCTTC
CASSDETLQGLFYGYTF
>NA|TRBV7-2|TRBJ2-2|TRBD1
TGTGCCAGCAGCTTAGAACAGGGGGCATATTCAGGGGAGCTGTTTTTT
CASSLEQGAYSGELFF
>NA|TRBV7-9|TRBJ2-7|NA
TGTGCCAGCAGCAGGGGGGGACCTTCCTACGAGCAGTACTTC
CASSRGGPSYEQYF
>NA|TRBV29-1|TRBJ1-2|TRBD1
TGCAGCGTTGAACAGCAGGGGGCCTATGGCTACACCTTC
CSVEQQGAYGYTF
>NA|TRBV7-2|TRBJ2-3|NA
TGTGCCAGCAGCTTAGGGGGGCACAGTCCCACAGATACGCAGTATTTT
CASSLGGHSPTDTQYF
>NA|TRBV15|TRBJ1-2|TRBD1
TGTGCCACCAGCAGAGATCCCCGGACAGGGTCAGGCTACACCTTC
CATSRDPRTGSGYTF
>NA|TRBV5-6|TRBJ2-2|NA
TGTGCCAGCAGCGCCAGGAACACCGGGGAGCTGTTTTTT
CASSARNTGELFF
>NA|TRBV7-9|TRBJ2-5|NA
TGTGCCAGCAGCGGGCGGCGGGCCCGGTACCAAGAGACCCAGTACTTC
CASSGRRARYQETQYF
>NA|TRBV5-6|TRBJ2-3|TRBD2
TGTGCCAGCAGGGGACTAGCGGGGGGCCTCACAGATACGCAGTATTTT
CASRGLAGGLTDTQYF
>NA|TRBV5-5|TRBJ1-6|NA
TGTGCCAGCAGCGTGACACGGACAAGCTCCTATAATTCACCCCTCCACTTT
CASSVTRTSSYNSPLHF
>NA|TRBV7-6|TRBJ2-5|TRBD1
TGTGCCAGCAGCTTGAGAGGGGGCTACCTTCCGTCCCAGTACTTC
CASSLRGGYLPSQYF
>NA|TRBV5-5|TRBJ2-5|TRBD1
TGTGCCAGCAGCTTACAGGGGGCTGAGACCCAGTACTTC
CASSLQGAETQYF
>few|TRBV27|TRBJ1-4|NA
TGTGCCAGCAGTTTAAGAGGGCGCGAAAAACTGTTTTTT
CASSLRGREKLFF
>NA|TRBV30|TRBJ1-2|NA
TGTGCCTGGAGGAAGGGAGGGAATGGCTACACCTTC
CAWRKGGNGYTF
>NA|TRBV7-3|TRBJ2-1|TRBD2
TGTGCCAGCAGCTTAACAAGTCGGGGGGTTCATGAGCAGTTCTTC
CASSLTSRGVHEQFF
>NA|TRBV30|TRBJ1-6|TRBD1
TGTGCCGGGACCGGGACAGGCGATTCACCCCTCCACTTT
CAGTGTGDSPLHF
>few|TRBV7-6|TRBJ1-2|TRBD1
TGTGCCAGCAGCGCTCTTGGACAGGGAGGTGGCTACACCTTC
CASSALGQGGGYTF
>once|TRBV7-2|TRBJ2-4|NA
TGTGCCAGCAGCTTAGGTCCAGGCCCGGGGGAAAACATTCAGTACTTC
CASSLGPGPGENIQYF
>NA|TRBV7-9|TRBJ2-5|TRBD2
TGTGCCAGCAGCTCGACTAGCGGGGGGTTTACCCAGTACTTC
CASSSTSGGFTQYF
>NA|TRBV11-3|TRBJ2-3|TRBD1
TGTGCCAGCAGCCCGCGGGACAGGAGATCTAGCACAGATACGCAGTATTTT
CASSPRDRRSSTDTQYF